This T cell receptor beta chain was retrieved from a study of blood T cell repertoires in COVID-19. Study-level background: The United States, Italy and Spain supplied acute and convalescent COVID-19 samples. T cells, B-cell-depleted T cells, or PBMCs supplied cDNA or gDNA.

As processed by the authors: Estimates of nucleated cell counts were drawn from the amplification of reference gene primers. Data came from immunoSEQ multiplex PCR; TCRdb stores just in-frame clones and leaves some out. V and J calls and clone size follow that table, whereas D and trimming were derived from the DNA. The sample shows fewer than 300,000 clones, more than 70% of them seen only once. Trimming shortened V by 4 bases and J by 7 bases, and 9 bases separated the two germline ends. The CDR3 sequence is 12 residues long. The germline gives CDR1 SGDLS, CDR2 YYNGEE. The V and J genes are TRBV9 and TRBJ1-3; weak D call: TRBD1 (5 bases). The specimen was peripheral blood. The receptor comes from a woman aged 50 to 60 with acute or convalescent COVID-19. The CDR3 here is CASSPGGNTIYF. DNA of the CDR3: TGTGCCAGCAGCCCCGGGGGTAACACCATATATTTT.